Below are 2 T cell receptor beta chains sequenced from a single sample in a study of OX40 agonist ivuxolimab in advanced cancers. Data came from immunoSEQ multiplex PCR; TCRdb stores just in-frame clones and leaves some out. The sample contains around 92,000 clones, 84% of which appear only once. The specimen comprised CD4+ or CD8+ T cells sorted from blood, sampled in a trial of the OX40 agonist ivuxolimab. The receptors come from an adult with an advanced solid tumor such as melanoma, head and neck, liver or kidney cancer.

The chain is built from TRBV5-4 and TRBJ1-4; no clear D gene. The CDR3 spans 14 residues. V was cut by 4 bases and J by 7 bases, with 14 bases left in between. Germline-derived CDR1 and CDR2 are SGHNT and YYREEE (reference sequence). CDR3 sequence (DNA): TGTGCCAGCAGCCGGGCTGCTGGTGGTGAAAAACTGTTTTTT. Residues: CASSRAAGGEKLFF.

V gene TRBV9 combines with J gene TRBJ1-1; the D is unclear. CDR3 size: 13 residues. CDR1 and CDR2 (germline): SGDLS, YYNGEE. With 0 bases removed from V and 4 bases from J, the gap between germline ends came to 7 bases. The CDR3 DNA follows: TGTGCCAGCAGCGTAGTGGGATCCACTGAAGCTTTCTTT. Protein product: CASSVVGSTEAFF.